The present T cell receptor (beta chain) was sequenced within a study of shared clonotypes between healthy human individuals. The CDR3 has 16 amino acids. The germline V gene encodes CDR1 SEHNR and CDR2 FQNEAQ (reference sequence). V was shortened by 5 bases and J by 3 bases, with 20 bases between the two germline ends. Clones were read by immunoSEQ multiplex PCR, and TCRdb kept only the in-frame ones, dropping some. The sample includes approximately 500,000 clones, approximately 85% of them seen just once. Sequences were obtained from PBMCs. V is TRBV7-9 and J is TRBJ2-7, with D possibly being TRBD2 (7 bases). The TCR sequence derives from a middle-aged woman in good health. Some clones in this sample may be carry-over from other donors' samples. CDR3 DNA sequence: TGTGCCAGCAGCCCTTTCATGGGGGGGCGGAACTACGAGCAGTACTTC. This gives the protein CASSPFMGGRNYEQYF.